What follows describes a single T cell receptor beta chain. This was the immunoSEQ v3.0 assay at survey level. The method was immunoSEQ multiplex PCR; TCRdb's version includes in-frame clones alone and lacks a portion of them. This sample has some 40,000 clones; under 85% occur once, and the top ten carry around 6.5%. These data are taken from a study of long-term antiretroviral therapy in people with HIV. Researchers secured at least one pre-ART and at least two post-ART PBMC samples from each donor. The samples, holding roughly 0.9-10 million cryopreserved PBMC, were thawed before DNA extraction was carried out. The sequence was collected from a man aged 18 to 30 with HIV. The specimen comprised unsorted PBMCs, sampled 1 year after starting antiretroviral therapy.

CDR3 in DNA: TGTGCCAGCAGCAAGGACTACGAGCAGTACTTC. It yields the protein CASSKDYEQYF. V usage is TRBV21-1 and J usage is TRBJ2-7. TRBV21-1 is termed a pseudogene. This CDR3 comprises 11 residues.